This T cell receptor (beta chain) came from a study of CD8 T cells in ankylosing spondylitis. In making TCR beta libraries, quantitative 5'-RACE with molecular barcodes was used. TCRdb analysed the 5' RACE reads with MiXCR anew, one entry per CDR3 protein. The profile shows about 35,000 distinct CDR3 sequences, 10% to 13% of them singletons. General study points: Among TCR beta sequences, a motif of under ten highly homologous variants appeared characteristic of ankylosing spondylitis blood. Earlier reports found some motif variants in synovial fluid and blood in reactive arthritis. Within matched ankylosing spondylitis synovial fluid, disease-linked clones were reportedly significantly enriched.

CDR1 and CDR2 from the germline V gene are DFQATT and SNEGSKA (reference sequence). Trimming stripped 3 bases from V and 3 bases from J, with 10 bases between. CDR3 length equals 13 residues. This clonotype showed up many times. What it recognizes is unknown. This receptor was identified in a male donor with ankylosing spondylitis or in good health (not recorded which). What was sequenced was blood, either unsorted or a sorted T cell fraction (not recorded which). This chain links TRBV20-1 with TRBJ2-3, with TRBD2 as a possible D gene (5 bases). Written as DNA, the CDR3 is TGCAGTGCTAGTGAGGGTTATACAGATACGCAGTATTTT. Amino acid sequence: CSASEGYTDTQYF.